A selection of T cell receptor beta chains follows, all from one sample in a study of cytomegalovirus exposure and HLA in healthy donors. The assay was immunoSEQ multiplex PCR, and TCRdb's table has in-frame clones only and misses some. The table records tens of thousands of clones, less than 8% of them present only once. Sequenced: PBMCs. The receptors derive from a man between 45 and 60 years old in good health and CMV-seronegative. Both conserved end residues are part of each CDR3. Each record gives: V gene, clone size, CDR3 protein. Clone size, where shown, is once, few, many, or a class for clones that have expanded.

v_call: TRBV5-1
clone_size: few
cdr3_aa: CASSQRLADTQYF

v_call: TRBV5-1
clone_size: -
cdr3_aa: CASSLDRDAGELFF

v_call: TRBV14
clone_size: -
cdr3_aa: CASSQQGLSSPLHF

v_call: TRBV29-1
clone_size: -
cdr3_aa: CSVEDRVNGGYTF

v_call: TRBV7-9
clone_size: few
cdr3_aa: CASSSRQGGYTF

v_call: TRBV6-1
clone_size: -
cdr3_aa: CASSELYSSDEKLFF

v_call: TRBV2
clone_size: few
cdr3_aa: CASSVVPGQGAGNQPQHF

v_call: TRBV13
clone_size: -
cdr3_aa: CASSLGDRGRAEQYF

v_call: TRBV18
clone_size: few
cdr3_aa: CASRREANYGYTF

v_call: TRBV6-1
clone_size: -
cdr3_aa: CASSDGTVSGANVLTF

v_call: TRBV12-5
clone_size: -
cdr3_aa: CASGLPYRDWSPLHF

v_call: TRBV7-8
clone_size: few
cdr3_aa: CASSLNSVTGLIYEQYF

v_call: TRBV7-9
clone_size: few
cdr3_aa: CASSTGQGFYEQYF

v_call: TRBV5-1
clone_size: few
cdr3_aa: CASRPGQVYSYEQYF

v_call: TRBV28
clone_size: -
cdr3_aa: CASSVSGTGGLYGYTF

v_call: TRBV29-1
clone_size: -
cdr3_aa: CSVAVLLQGTQEAFF

v_call: TRBV5-1
clone_size: few
cdr3_aa: CASSPGTGAPYF

v_call: TRBV7-2
clone_size: few
cdr3_aa: CASSLDVSSYEQYF

v_call: TRBV7-9
clone_size: -
cdr3_aa: CASSLGLEETQYF

v_call: TRBV6-1
clone_size: few
cdr3_aa: CASSEALQEGREYF

v_call: TRBV5-5
clone_size: -
cdr3_aa: CASSLDGGSDTQYF

v_call: TRBV5-6
clone_size: -
cdr3_aa: CASSPPAGQGAWGYTF

v_call: TRBV7-3
clone_size: -
cdr3_aa: CASSPLGGNTEAFF

v_call: TRBV29-1
clone_size: few
cdr3_aa: CSVGGGDNYNEQFF

v_call: TRBV5-1
clone_size: -
cdr3_aa: CASSRGGGAIYEQYF

v_call: TRBV5-1
clone_size: -
cdr3_aa: CASSLGRDTQYF

v_call: TRBV2
clone_size: few
cdr3_aa: CASNEGPFNSPLHF

v_call: TRBV7-9
clone_size: few
cdr3_aa: CASSQGQGTTNEKLFF

v_call: TRBV5-1
clone_size: -
cdr3_aa: CASSKQTGGIADTQYF

v_call: TRBV9
clone_size: -
cdr3_aa: CASSPGLAPLNEQFF

v_call: TRBV14
clone_size: few
cdr3_aa: CASTGADTWVGLAVCNEQFF

v_call: TRBV5-5
clone_size: few
cdr3_aa: CASSLGHTGVWTEAFF

v_call: TRBV7-9
clone_size: few
cdr3_aa: CASSLGGQGGEKLFF

v_call: TRBV7-9
clone_size: -
cdr3_aa: CASSLGTANTEAFF

v_call: TRBV5-1
clone_size: -
cdr3_aa: CASRTDRDTEAFF

v_call: TRBV28
clone_size: few
cdr3_aa: CASSEPGQGSFEQYF

v_call: TRBV5-6
clone_size: -
cdr3_aa: CASSFWGGNQPQHF

v_call: TRBV11-3
clone_size: -
cdr3_aa: CASSLGSGGYEQYF

v_call: TRBV5-1
clone_size: few
cdr3_aa: CASSLAGGRVDTQYF

v_call: TRBV28
clone_size: few
cdr3_aa: CASRWGTGADTQYF

v_call: TRBV19
clone_size: few
cdr3_aa: CASSAGLRITDTQYF

v_call: TRBV18
clone_size: few
cdr3_aa: CASSPTGSRDIQYF

v_call: TRBV28
clone_size: -
cdr3_aa: CASSKTSGRGRGAYNEQFF

v_call: TRBV5-6
clone_size: few
cdr3_aa: CASSPRNPDRTYNEQFF

v_call: TRBV7-9
clone_size: -
cdr3_aa: CASSLARAGKNTEAFF

v_call: TRBV7-8
clone_size: -
cdr3_aa: CASSPTTGLLSGNTIYF

v_call: TRBV29-1
clone_size: -
cdr3_aa: CSVDAGGGGYGYTF

v_call: TRBV10-3
clone_size: few
cdr3_aa: CASRHQEDRSPLHF

v_call: TRBV28
clone_size: -
cdr3_aa: CASRRDRYNEQFF

v_call: TRBV6-5
clone_size: -
cdr3_aa: CASSYEIADRNTEAFF

v_call: TRBV30
clone_size: few
cdr3_aa: CAWNGANYGYTF

v_call: TRBV10-3
clone_size: -
cdr3_aa: CAISPGQVNTEAFF

v_call: TRBV2
clone_size: -
cdr3_aa: CASSEDRGDYGYTF